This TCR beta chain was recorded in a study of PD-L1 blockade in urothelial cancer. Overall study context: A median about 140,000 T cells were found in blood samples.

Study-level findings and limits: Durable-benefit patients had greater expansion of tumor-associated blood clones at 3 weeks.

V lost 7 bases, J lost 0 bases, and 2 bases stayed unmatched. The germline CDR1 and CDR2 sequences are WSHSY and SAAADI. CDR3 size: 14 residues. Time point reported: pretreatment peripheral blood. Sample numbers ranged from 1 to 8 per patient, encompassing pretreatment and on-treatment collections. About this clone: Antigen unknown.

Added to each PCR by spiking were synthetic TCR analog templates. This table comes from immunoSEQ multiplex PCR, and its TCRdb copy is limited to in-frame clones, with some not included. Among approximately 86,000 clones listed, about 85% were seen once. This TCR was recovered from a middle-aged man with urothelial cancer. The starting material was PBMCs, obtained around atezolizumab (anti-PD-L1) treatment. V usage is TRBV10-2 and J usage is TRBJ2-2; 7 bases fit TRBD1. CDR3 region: CASNGQANTGELFF. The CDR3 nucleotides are TGCGCCAGCAATGGACAGGCGAACACCGGGGAGCTGTTTTTT.